This T cell receptor beta chain was sequenced for a study of OX40 agonist ivuxolimab in advanced cancers. Study overall: An agonistic anti-OX40 (CD134) antibody, ivuxolimab, was used to treat the patients. Dose-escalation cases comprised hepatocellular carcinoma, melanoma, renal cell or head and neck cancer. Notes on the study in general: At 0.1 to 3.0 mg/kg, clonal expansion of CD4+ and CD8+ blood T cells had occurred by week 6.

Produced via immunoSEQ multiplex PCR; TCRdb's table is partial and in-frame only. The sample lists tens of thousands of clones; about 88% were seen once. V was trimmed by 6 bases and J by 8 bases, leaving 10 bases between them. The V gene's germline CDR1 is SNHLY and CDR2 FYNNEI. This CDR3 is 11 amino acids long. This clone is a singleton in its sample. The antigen remains undetermined. This specimen was CD4+ or CD8+ T cells sorted from blood, taken in a trial of the OX40 agonist ivuxolimab. The source is an adult with an advanced solid tumor such as melanoma, head and neck, liver or kidney cancer. The chain carries TRBV2 and TRBJ1-2; no clear D. The CDR3 spells CASRGLRGYTF. CDR3 in DNA: TGTGCCAGCAGGGGATTGCGAGGCTACACCTTC.